These 5 T cell receptor beta chains came from one sample sequenced in a study of technical replicates of blood from a few donors. Only in-frame clones appear in the TCRdb table, and some are missing; sequencing was by immunoSEQ multiplex PCR. The table includes over 75,000 clones, 95% to 97% detected once. Input material: T cells isolated from PBMCs. The receptor set was obtained from a human donor in good health.

This chain uses TRBV30 with TRBJ1-1; no reliable D call. This CDR3 comprises 11 residues. Germline lookup yields CDR1 GTSNPN and CDR2 SVGIG (reference sequence). V was trimmed by 4 bases and J by 10 bases, leaving 13 bases between them. CDR3 sequence reads: CAWILGGSAFF. The CDR3, as DNA: TGTGCCTGGATCTTGGGAGGATCAGCTTTCTTT.

Written as DNA, the CDR3 is TGTGCCAGCGCGCTCAGCGGGGGTCGAAATGAGCAGTTCTTC. The encoded protein is CASALSGGRNEQFF. This sequence joins TRBV5-4 and TRBJ2-1; 8 bases line up with TRBD2. CDR1 is SGHNT, CDR2 YYREEE, per germline (reference sequence). CDR3 length: 14 amino acids. V gave up 7 bases and J gave up 7 bases; unmatched junction bases: 10. Full variable domain (outside the CDR3, taken from reference TRBV5-4 and TRBJ2-1): ETGVTQSPTHLIKTRGQQVTLRCSSQSGHNTVSWYQQALGQGPQFIFQYYREEENGRGNFPPRFSGLQFPNYSSELNVNALELDDSALYLCASALSGGRNEQFFGPGTRLTVL.

The chain employs TRBV6-1 and TRBJ1-6; 8 bases map to TRBD1. The J segment lost 8 bases and the V segment lost 2 bases, leaving 5 bases of the junction unmatched. This CDR3 has 15 amino acids. Germline values: CDR1 MNHNS, CDR2 SASEGT. In nucleotides, the CDR3 is TGTGCCAGCAGTGAATTCACAGGGGGTGATTCACCCCTCCACTTT. It translates to CASSEFTGGDSPLHF.

The chain joins TRBV19 to TRBJ1-4, with D possibly TRBD1 on 6 matching bases. Trimming stripped 4 bases from V and 6 bases from J, with 15 bases between. Germline CDR1 and CDR2: LNHDA and SQIVND (reference sequence). This CDR3 spans 15 amino acids. CDR3 in DNA: TGTGCCAGTAGTAAATACAGGGACCTATATGAAAAACTGTTTTTT. It translates to CASSKYRDLYEKLFF.

The gene calls are TRBV4-2 and TRBJ2-7, with 9 bases fitting TRBD2. Trimming took 1 base from V and 5 from J; bases not matched to a gene: 9. The CDR3 contains 16 residues. CDR1 is LGHNA, CDR2 YNFKEQ, per germline. The CDR3 DNA is TGTGCCAGCAGCCAAGGTGTAGCGGGAGCTGTCCACGAGCAGTACTTC. Translated: CASSQGVAGAVHEQYF.